Below are 23 T cell receptor beta chains sequenced from a single sample in a study of identical twins. TCRdb analysed the 5' RACE reads with MiXCR anew, one entry per CDR3 protein. Of roughly 500,000 distinct CDR3 sequences listed, 20% to 25% are singletons. The data also belong to a second study, concerning T cells expressing NK-cell markers.

The specimen sequenced was CD4+ T cells sorted from blood. These receptors were collected from a woman under 30 in good health.

This clonotype occurred many times. This rearrangement joins TRBV5-6 to TRBJ2-1; D is unclear. CDR3 size: 13 residues. V lost 4 bases to trimming and J lost 14 bases, with 19 bases between them. The V gene's germline CDR1 is SGHDT and CDR2 YYEEEE. The chain's CDR3 is CASSVSGGRSKFF. For the CDR3, the DNA is TGTGCCAGCAGCGTGTCAGGTGGCAGATCAAAGTTCTTC.

The rearrangement links TRBV20-1 to TRBJ2-1; 13 nucleotides line up with TRBD2. V lost 8 bases to trimming and J lost 12 bases; unmatched junction nucleotides: 10. The CDR3 consists of 13 residues. Looked up from germline, CDR1 is DFQATT and CDR2 is SNEGSKA (reference sequence). Here the CDR3 reads CSLRRGLAGPQFF. CDR3 DNA sequence: TGCAGTCTCCGTCGGGGACTAGCGGGACCGCAGTTCTTC.

The chain uses TRBV10-3 and TRBJ2-3; 7 nucleotides agree with TRBD1. Trimming at V came to 10 bases and at J to 4 bases, leaving 8 bases not matched to a gene. In germline, CDR1 is ENHRY, CDR2 SYGVKD. The CDR3 is 13 amino acids. The CDR3 bases are TGTGCCACCAACAGGGGATCGGCAGATACGCAGTATTTT. Encoded protein: CATNRGSADTQYF.

The chain carries TRBV2 and TRBJ2-1; 15 bases map to TRBD2. The CDR3 totals 15 residues. With V trimmed by 6 bases and J by 7 bases, 4 bases remained unmatched. Germline V gene sequence: CDR1 SNHLY, CDR2 FYNNEI. The CDR3: CASRWTSGRVNEQFF. Here the CDR3 DNA reads TGTGCCAGCAGATGGACTAGCGGGAGGGTTAATGAGCAGTTCTTC.

This clonotype was detected once. The chain employs TRBV19 and TRBJ2-1; D ambiguous. V shed 5 bases and J shed 7 bases, with 9 bases lying between them. Germline loops: CDR1 LNHDA, CDR2 SQIVND (reference sequence). This CDR3 spans 12 amino acids. The DNA of the CDR3 is TGTGCCAGTAGTTCCCCCAGGAATGAGCAGTTCTTC. This codes for CASSSPRNEQFF.

The gene calls are TRBV5-1 and TRBJ1-6, with 7 bases identical to TRBD1. The CDR3 spans 15 residues. J was trimmed by 7 bases and V by 0 bases; bases with no gene match: 4. Germline assignment: CDR1 SGHRS and CDR2 YFSETQ. CDR3 in amino acids: CASSLEDRANSPLHF. The CDR3 nucleotides read TGCGCCAGCAGCTTGGAAGACAGGGCCAATTCACCCCTCCACTTT.

The chain employs TRBV5-1 and TRBJ2-1; 13 bases map to TRBD2. The CDR3 length is 16 residues. Germline CDR1 is SGHRS and CDR2 is YFSETQ. V was clipped by 4 bases and J by 4 bases; unmatched bases: 5. The CDR3 is CASSGRTSGSYNEQFF. In DNA form, the CDR3 reads TGCGCCAGCAGCGGACGGACTAGCGGGAGTTACAATGAGCAGTTCTTC. Complete variable domain (other parts from reference TRBV5-1 and TRBJ2-1): KAGVTQTPRYLIKTRGQQVTLSCSPISGHRSVSWYQQTPGQGLQFLFEYFSETQRNKGNFPGRFSGRQFSNSRSEMNVSTLELGDSALYLCASSGRTSGSYNEQFFGPGTRLTVL.

This chain uses TRBV2 with TRBJ1-1, with 7 bases fitting TRBD1. From germline, CDR1 is SNHLY and CDR2 FYNNEI. The CDR3 is made up of 13 amino acids. V trimming: 7 bases; J trimming: 4 bases; junction bases outside the gene matches: 6. CDR3 sequence reads: CASKRGQATEAFF. CDR3 in DNA: TGTGCCAGCAAGAGAGGACAGGCCACTGAAGCTTTCTTT. Full variable domain (rest looked up from reference TRBV2 and TRBJ1-1): EPEVTQTPSHQVTQMGQEVILRCVPISNHLYFYWYRQILGQKVEFLVSFYNNEISEKSEIFDDQFSVERPDGSNFTLKIRSTKLEDSAMYFCASKRGQATEAFFGQGTRLTVV.

This clonotype was recorded many times. J is TRBJ2-7 and V is TRBV9; D ambiguous. Germline V gene lookup returns CDR1 SGDLS and CDR2 YYNGEE. Trimming took off 4 bases at V and 2 bases at J, with 16 bases between the two ends. The CDR3 has 15 residues. CDR3 residues: CASSPSPVMTYEQYF. Written as DNA, the CDR3 is TGTGCCAGCAGCCCCTCGCCCGTTATGACCTACGAGCAGTACTTC.

This clonotype was observed a handful of times. The chain recombines TRBV12-3 or TRBV12-4 with TRBJ1-5, with D possibly being TRBD1 (5 bases). The CDR3 spans 16 residues. Deletions cut 6 bases from V and 1 base from J, with 16 bases between. The CDR3 region is CASRATARGSNQPQHF. The CDR3 bases are TGTGCCAGCAGGGCGACAGCTAGAGGGAGCAATCAGCCCCAGCATTTT.

This chain connects TRBV18 to TRBJ1-3, with no clear D. The CDR3 runs to 13 residues. Trimming stripped 4 bases from V and 4 bases from J, with 8 bases between. Germline loops: CDR1 KGHSH, CDR2 LQKENI. Here the CDR3 reads CASSRETGNTIYF. In DNA form, the CDR3 reads TGTGCCAGCTCACGGGAGACAGGAAACACCATATATTTT.

V and J are TRBV25-1 and TRBJ2-3; D call uncertain. CDR3 length: 14 residues. Per germline, CDR1 MGHDK and CDR2 SYGVNS. Trimming stripped 6 bases from V and 1 base from J, with 11 bases between. CDR3 sequence (DNA): TGTGCCAGCAGGCTCAGGCGCGGCACAGATACGCAGTATTTT. Translation gives CASRLRRGTDTQYF. The full variable domain, rest sourced from reference TRBV25-1 and TRBJ2-3, is EADIYQTPRYLVIGTGKKITLECSQTMGHDKMYWYQQDPGMELHLIHYSYGVNSTEKGDLSSESTVSRIRTEHFPLTLESARPSHTSQYLCASRLRRGTDTQYFGPGTRLTVL.

The rearrangement links TRBV9 to TRBJ2-3; D uncertain. The CDR3 runs to 14 residues. V lost 0 bases to trimming and J lost 4 bases, with 9 bases between them. Germline V lookup: CDR1 SGDLS, CDR2 YYNGEE. The DNA of the CDR3 is TGTGCCAGCAGCGTAGAGAGTTGGTCAGATACGCAGTATTTT. Its protein is CASSVESWSDTQYF.

This clonotype was seen only a few times. J is TRBJ1-4 and V is TRBV29-1; D may be TRBD1 (5 bases). This CDR3 is 14 amino acids long. Germline V gene lookup returns CDR1 SQVTM and CDR2 ANQGSEA. The V end lost 4 bases, the J end lost 0 bases, and 9 bases lay between the germline ends. The CDR3 region is CSVVEGPTNEKLFF. The CDR3 DNA reads as TGCAGCGTTGTGGAGGGACCAACTAATGAAAAACTGTTTTTT.

This clonotype occurred a few times. V is TRBV7-8 and J is TRBJ2-7; TRBD2 aligns across 12 bases. The CDR3 contains 16 residues. The V gene end was trimmed by 2 bases and the J gene end by 4 bases; junction bases not matched to a gene: 6. The germline V gene has CDR1 SGHVS and CDR2 FQNEAQ. CDR3 residues: CASSLTTSGSVYEQYF. The CDR3 region has the DNA TGTGCCAGCAGCTTAACGACTAGCGGGAGTGTTTACGAGCAGTACTTC.

This clonotype occurred a few times. The chain couples TRBV5-4 to TRBJ2-5, with D perhaps TRBD2 (6 bases). V lost 3 bases and J 4 bases, leaving 7 bases between the germline ends. The germline V gene encodes CDR1 SGHNT and CDR2 YYREEE (reference sequence). The CDR3 has 12 residues. The CDR3 loop reads CASSWGGETQYF. CDR3 sequence (DNA): TGTGCCAGCAGCTGGGGAGGAGAGACCCAGTACTTC.

This clonotype was recorded many times. V usage is TRBV12-3 or TRBV12-4 and J usage is TRBJ2-5; TRBD1 agrees at 7 bases. This CDR3 has 13 amino acids. V was pared by 4 bases and J by 5 bases, with 4 bases of the junction left unmatched. The CDR3 loop reads CASSYRGGETQYF. CDR3 nucleotides: TGTGCCAGCAGTTACAGGGGCGGGGAGACCCAGTACTTC.

This clonotype was found a few times. The V and J genes are TRBV12-3 or TRBV12-4 and TRBJ2-2; no clear D gene. The CDR3 is made up of 15 amino acids. V was trimmed by 6 bases and J by 6 bases, leaving 17 bases between them. The CDR3, as DNA: TGTGCCAGCAGGCCATTTTCAACCTCGGCCGGGGAGCTGTTTTTT. It codes for CASRPFSTSAGELFF.

This clonotype has a handful of counts. The rearrangement joins TRBV6-5 to TRBJ2-3, with TRBD1 as a possible D gene (6 bases). This CDR3 spans 15 amino acids. CDR1 is MNHEY and CDR2 is SVGAGI in the germline V gene. V was clipped by 2 bases and J by 1 base, with 10 bases between them. The CDR3 sequence: CASSYRQAGTDTQYF. For the CDR3, the DNA is TGTGCCAGCAGTTACCGACAGGCCGGCACAGATACGCAGTATTTT.

This clonotype was seen a few times. The V gene is TRBV11-3, the J gene TRBJ2-1; 7 nucleotides match TRBD1. The J segment lost 2 bases and the V segment lost 3 bases, leaving 10 bases of the junction unmatched. The CDR3 totals 17 residues. Germline V lookup: CDR1 SGHNT, CDR2 YENEEA. The CDR3, as DNA: TGTGCCAGCAGCTTGGCTACGACAGGGAGTCCCTACAATGAGCAGTTCTTC. The encoded protein is CASSLATTGSPYNEQFF.

This chain uses TRBV7-2 with TRBJ2-3; D uncertain. This CDR3 is built from 14 residues. Germline V gene data show CDR1 as SGHTA and CDR2 as FQGNSA. Trimming took 2 bases from V and 4 from J, leaving 10 bases between them. This CDR3 is CASSLMVSPDTQYF. As DNA, the CDR3 is TGTGCCAGCAGCTTAATGGTGAGCCCAGATACGCAGTATTTT.

This clonotype was detected a few times. The rearrangement uses TRBV5-1 and TRBJ2-3; 8 nucleotides agree with TRBD2. The germline gives CDR1 SGHRS, CDR2 YFSETQ. The junction had 8 bases not matched to a gene; V was cut back by 5 bases and J by 3 bases. The CDR3 spans 15 residues. In DNA, the CDR3 is TGCGCCAGCAGTAAACCTAGCGGGCTAACAGATACGCAGTATTTT. Amino acids: CASSKPSGLTDTQYF. The full variable domain, completed using reference TRBV5-1 and TRBJ2-3, is KAGVTQTPRYLIKTRGQQVTLSCSPISGHRSVSWYQQTPGQGLQFLFEYFSETQRNKGNFPGRFSGRQFSNSRSEMNVSTLELGDSALYLCASSKPSGLTDTQYFGPGTRLTVL.

The chain carries TRBV20-1 and TRBJ1-2; 11 nucleotides align to TRBD1. Germline V lookup: CDR1 DFQATT, CDR2 SNEGSKA (reference sequence). The CDR3 has 15 amino acids. V lost 3 bases, J lost 2 bases, and 5 bases stayed unmatched. CDR3: CSARGTGGENYGYTF. CDR3 nucleotides: TGCAGTGCTAGGGGGACAGGGGGTGAAAACTATGGCTACACCTTC.